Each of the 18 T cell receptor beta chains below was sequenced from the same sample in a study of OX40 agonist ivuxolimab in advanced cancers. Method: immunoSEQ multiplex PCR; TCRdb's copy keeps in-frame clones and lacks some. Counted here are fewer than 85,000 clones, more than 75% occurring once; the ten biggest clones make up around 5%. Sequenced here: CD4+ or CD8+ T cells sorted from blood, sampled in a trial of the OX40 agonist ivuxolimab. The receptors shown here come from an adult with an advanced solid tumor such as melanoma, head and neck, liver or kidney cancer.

The CDR3 loop is CASSLELGPHGYTF. In DNA, the CDR3 is TGCGCCAGCAGCTTGGAGCTGGGTCCGCATGGCTACACCTTC. V and J are TRBV5-1 and TRBJ1-2; D not resolved. Germline lookup yields CDR1 SGHRS and CDR2 YFSETQ. This CDR3 region has 14 residues. Trimming took 0 bases from V and 6 from J, leaving 12 bases between them.

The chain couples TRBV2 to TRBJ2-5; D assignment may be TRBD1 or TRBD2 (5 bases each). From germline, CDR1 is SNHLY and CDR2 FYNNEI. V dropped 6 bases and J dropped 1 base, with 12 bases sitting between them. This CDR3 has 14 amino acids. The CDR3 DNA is TGTGCCAGCAGCGAGGGGTCCCCCCAAGAGACCCAGTACTTC. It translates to CASSEGSPQETQYF.

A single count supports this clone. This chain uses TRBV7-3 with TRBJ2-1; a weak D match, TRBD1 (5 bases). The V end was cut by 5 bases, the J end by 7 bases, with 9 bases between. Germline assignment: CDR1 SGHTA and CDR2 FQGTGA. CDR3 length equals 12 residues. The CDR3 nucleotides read TGTGCCAGCAGCCCCTCAGGGAATGAGCAGTTCTTC. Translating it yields CASSPSGNEQFF.

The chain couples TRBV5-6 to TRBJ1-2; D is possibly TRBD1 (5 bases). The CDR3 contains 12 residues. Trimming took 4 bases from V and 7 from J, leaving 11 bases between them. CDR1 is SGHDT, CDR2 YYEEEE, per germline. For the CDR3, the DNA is TGTGCCAGCAGCCCCGACAGAGTTGGCTACACCTTC. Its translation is CASSPDRVGYTF.

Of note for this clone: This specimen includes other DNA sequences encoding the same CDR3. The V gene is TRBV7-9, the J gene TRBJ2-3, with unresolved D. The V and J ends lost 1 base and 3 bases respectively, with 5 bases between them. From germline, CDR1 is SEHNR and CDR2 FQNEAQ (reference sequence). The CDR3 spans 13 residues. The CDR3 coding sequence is TGTGCCAGCAGCTTAGAAGGAACAGATACGCAGTATTTT. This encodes CASSLEGTDTQYF.

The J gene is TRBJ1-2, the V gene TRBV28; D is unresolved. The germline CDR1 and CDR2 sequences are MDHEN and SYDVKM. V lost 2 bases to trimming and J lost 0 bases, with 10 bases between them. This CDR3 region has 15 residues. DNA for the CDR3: TGTGCCAGCAGTTTAATAGACACTTCTAACTATGGCTACACCTTC. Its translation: CASSLIDTSNYGYTF.

The CDR3 sequence: CASSLEEAVRAFF. CDR3 coding DNA: TGTGCCAGCAGTTTGGAGGAGGCAGTTCGAGCTTTCTTT. V gene TRBV6-1 combines with J gene TRBJ1-1; D is unresolved. Germline CDR1 MNHNS, CDR2 SASEGT. The CDR3 is 13 amino acids. V was pared by 5 bases and J by 10 bases, with 17 bases between.

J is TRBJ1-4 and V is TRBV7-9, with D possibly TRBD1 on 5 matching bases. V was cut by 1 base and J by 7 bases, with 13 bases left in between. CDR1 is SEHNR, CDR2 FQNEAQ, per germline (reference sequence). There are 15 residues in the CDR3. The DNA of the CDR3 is TGTGCCAGCAGCTTAGAGAACAGGAGGGGTGAAAAACTGTTTTTT. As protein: CASSLENRRGEKLFF.

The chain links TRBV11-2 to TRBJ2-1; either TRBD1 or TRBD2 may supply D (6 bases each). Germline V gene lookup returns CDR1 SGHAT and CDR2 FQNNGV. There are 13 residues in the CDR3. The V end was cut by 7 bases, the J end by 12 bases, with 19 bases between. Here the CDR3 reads CASTGASPAVQFF. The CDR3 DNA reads TGTGCCAGCACGGGGGCGTCCCCCGCAGTGCAGTTCTTC. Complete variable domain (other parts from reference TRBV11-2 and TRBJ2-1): EAGVAQSPRYKIIEKRQSVAFWCNPISGHATLYWYQQILGQGPKLLIQFQNNGVVDDSQLPKDRFSAERLKGVDSTLKIQPAKLEDSAVYLCASTGASPAVQFFGPGTRLTVL.

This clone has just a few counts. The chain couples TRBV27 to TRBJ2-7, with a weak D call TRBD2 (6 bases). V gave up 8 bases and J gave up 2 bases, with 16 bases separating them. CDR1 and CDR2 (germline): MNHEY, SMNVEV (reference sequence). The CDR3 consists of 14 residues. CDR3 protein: CASGKIGRPYEQYF. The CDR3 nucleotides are TGTGCCAGCGGGAAGATCGGGAGACCCTACGAGCAGTACTTC.

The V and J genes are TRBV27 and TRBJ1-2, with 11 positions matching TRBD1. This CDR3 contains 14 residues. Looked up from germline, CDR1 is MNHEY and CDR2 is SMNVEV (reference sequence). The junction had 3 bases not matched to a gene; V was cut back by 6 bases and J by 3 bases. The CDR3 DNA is TGTGCCAGCAGGGGGGGACAGGGGGACTATGGCTACACCTTC. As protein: CASRGGQGDYGYTF.

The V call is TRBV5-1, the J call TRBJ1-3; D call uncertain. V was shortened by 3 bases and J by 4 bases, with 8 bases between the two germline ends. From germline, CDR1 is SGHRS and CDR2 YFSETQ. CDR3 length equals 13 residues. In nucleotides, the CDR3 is TGCGCCAGCAGCTCCGGGTCCGGAAACACCATATATTTT. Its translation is CASSSGSGNTIYF.

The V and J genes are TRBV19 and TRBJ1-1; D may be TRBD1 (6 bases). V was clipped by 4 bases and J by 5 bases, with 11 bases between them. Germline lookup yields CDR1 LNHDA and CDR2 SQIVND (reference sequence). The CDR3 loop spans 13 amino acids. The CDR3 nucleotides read TGTGCCAGTAGTACGCTAAGGGGGACTGAAGCTTTCTTT. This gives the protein CASSTLRGTEAFF.

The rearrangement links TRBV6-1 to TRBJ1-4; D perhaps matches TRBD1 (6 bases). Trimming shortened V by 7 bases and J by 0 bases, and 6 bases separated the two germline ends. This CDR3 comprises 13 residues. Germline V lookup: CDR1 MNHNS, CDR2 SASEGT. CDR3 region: CASKGATNEKLFF. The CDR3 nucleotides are TGTGCCAGCAAGGGGGCAACTAATGAAAAACTGTTTTTT.

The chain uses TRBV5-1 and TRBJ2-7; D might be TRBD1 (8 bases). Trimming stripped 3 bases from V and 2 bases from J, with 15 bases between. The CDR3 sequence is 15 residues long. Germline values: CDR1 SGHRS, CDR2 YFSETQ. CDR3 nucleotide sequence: TGCGCCAGCAGCTCGGGAGGACAGGGCACCTACGAGCAGTACTTC. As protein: CASSSGGQGTYEQYF. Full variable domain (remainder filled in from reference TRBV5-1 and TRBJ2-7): KAGVTQTPRYLIKTRGQQVTLSCSPISGHRSVSWYQQTPGQGLQFLFEYFSETQRNKGNFPGRFSGRQFSNSRSEMNVSTLELGDSALYLCASSSGGQGTYEQYFGPGTRLTVT.

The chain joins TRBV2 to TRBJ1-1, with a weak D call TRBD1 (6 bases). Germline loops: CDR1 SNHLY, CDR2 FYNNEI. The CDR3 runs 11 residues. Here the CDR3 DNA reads TGTGGGGGGGGCCTGGGAACTGAAGCTTTCTTT. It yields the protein CGGGLGTEAFF.

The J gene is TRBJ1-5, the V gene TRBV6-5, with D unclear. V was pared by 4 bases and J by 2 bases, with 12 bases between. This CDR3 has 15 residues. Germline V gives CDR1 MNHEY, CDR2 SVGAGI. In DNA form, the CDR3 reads TGTGCCAGCAGTTTAATAGGCGGGGGCAATCAGCCCCAGCATTTT. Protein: CASSLIGGGNQPQHF.

The CDR3 loop is CASSAHVGTGGEQYF. The CDR3 DNA sequence: TGTGCCAGCAGCGCTCACGTCGGGACAGGGGGCGAGCAGTACTTC. The chain combines TRBV9 with TRBJ2-7; the match to TRBD1 covers 11 bases. In germline, CDR1 is SGDLS, CDR2 YYNGEE. V lost 3 bases and J lost 6; bases outside the gene matches: 8. The CDR3 is 15 amino acids.